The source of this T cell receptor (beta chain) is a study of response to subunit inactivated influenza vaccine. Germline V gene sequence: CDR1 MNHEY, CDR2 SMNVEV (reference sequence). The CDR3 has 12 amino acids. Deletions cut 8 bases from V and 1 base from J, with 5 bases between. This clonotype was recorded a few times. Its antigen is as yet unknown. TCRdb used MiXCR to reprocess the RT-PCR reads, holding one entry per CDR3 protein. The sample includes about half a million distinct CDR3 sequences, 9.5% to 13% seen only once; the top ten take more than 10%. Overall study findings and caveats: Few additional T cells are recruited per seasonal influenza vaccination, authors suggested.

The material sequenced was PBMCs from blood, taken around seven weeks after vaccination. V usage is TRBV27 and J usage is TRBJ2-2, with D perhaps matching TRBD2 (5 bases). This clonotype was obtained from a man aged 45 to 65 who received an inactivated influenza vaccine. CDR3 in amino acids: CASRENTGELFF. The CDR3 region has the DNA TGTGCCAGCCGGGAGAACACCGGGGAGCTGTTTTTT.